This passage covers 4 T cell receptor beta chains from one sample sequenced in a study of blood T cell repertoires in COVID-19. The protocol was immunoSEQ multiplex PCR, while the TCRdb copy is restricted to in-frame clones and leaves out a portion. The table records 350,000 to 450,000 clones, over 85% of them present only once. Source material: PBMCs or T cells enriched from blood (not recorded which). These receptors were collected from a woman in her twenties or thirties who had recovered from COVID-19.

The genes are TRBV27 and TRBJ2-5; TRBD2 agrees at 7 bases. Germline CDR1 is MNHEY and CDR2 is SMNVEV (reference sequence). This CDR3 contains 14 residues. Germline trimming cut 6 bases from V and 3 bases from J; bases unmatched to any gene: 7. CDR3 protein: CASRPGLKKETQYF. The DNA for the CDR3 is TGTGCCAGCAGACCGGGACTAAAAAAAGAGACCCAGTACTTC.

This sequence joins TRBV9 and TRBJ2-7, with D maybe TRBD1 (6 bases). The CDR3 runs 15 residues. In germline, CDR1 is SGDLS, CDR2 YYNGEE. V lost 4 bases to trimming and J lost 4 bases, with 18 bases between them. CDR3 residues: CASSLNWGRGYEQYF. The CDR3, as DNA: TGTGCCAGCAGCCTCAACTGGGGGCGCGGGTACGAGCAGTACTTC. Full variable domain (outside the CDR3, taken from reference TRBV9 and TRBJ2-7): DSGVTQTPKHLITATGQRVTLRCSPRSGDLSVYWYQQSLDQGLQFLIQYYNGEERAKGNILERFSAQQFPDLHSELNLSSLELGDSALYFCASSLNWGRGYEQYFGPGTRLTVT.

V is TRBV10-3 and J is TRBJ1-5, with TRBD1 matching over 10 bases. Per germline, CDR1 ENHRY and CDR2 SYGVKD. V was clipped by 6 bases and J by 4 bases; unmatched bases: 3. CDR3 length equals 14 residues. The CDR3 is CAIREDRGNQPQHF. DNA of the CDR3: TGTGCCATCAGGGAGGACAGGGGGAATCAGCCCCAGCATTTT.

This clone was detected only a few times. The chain is built from TRBV3-1 (or the pseudogene TRBV3-2) and TRBJ2-7; 7 nucleotides match TRBD2. J lost 5 bases, V lost 1 base, and 8 bases had no gene match. In germline, CDR1 is LGHDT, CDR2 YNNKEL (reference sequence). CDR3 length: 15 residues. CDR3 nucleotides: TGTGCCAGCAGCCAAGTAGGACTAGTTAACCACGAGCAGTACTTC. Amino acid sequence: CASSQVGLVNHEQYF.